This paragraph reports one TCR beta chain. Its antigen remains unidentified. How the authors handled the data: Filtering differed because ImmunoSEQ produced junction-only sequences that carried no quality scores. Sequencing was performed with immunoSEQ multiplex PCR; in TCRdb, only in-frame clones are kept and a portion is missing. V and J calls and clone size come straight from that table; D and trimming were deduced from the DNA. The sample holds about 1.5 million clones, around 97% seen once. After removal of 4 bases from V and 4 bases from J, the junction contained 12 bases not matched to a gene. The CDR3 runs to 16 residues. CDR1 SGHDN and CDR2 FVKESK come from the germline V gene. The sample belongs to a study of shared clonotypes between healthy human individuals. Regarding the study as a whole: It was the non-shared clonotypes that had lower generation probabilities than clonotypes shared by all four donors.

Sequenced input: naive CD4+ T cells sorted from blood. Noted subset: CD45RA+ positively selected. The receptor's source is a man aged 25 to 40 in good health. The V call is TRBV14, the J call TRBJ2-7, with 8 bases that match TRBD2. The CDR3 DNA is TGTGCCAGCAGCCCCTTAGCGGGGCGCCATCTTTACGAGCAGTACTTC. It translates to CASSPLAGRHLYEQYF. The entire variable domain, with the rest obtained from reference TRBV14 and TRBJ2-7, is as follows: EAGVTQFPSHSVIEKGQTVTLRCDPISGHDNLYWYRRVMGKEIKFLLHFVKESKQDESGMPNNRFLAERTGGTYSTLKVQPAELEDSGVYFCASSPLAGRHLYEQYFGPGTRLTVT.